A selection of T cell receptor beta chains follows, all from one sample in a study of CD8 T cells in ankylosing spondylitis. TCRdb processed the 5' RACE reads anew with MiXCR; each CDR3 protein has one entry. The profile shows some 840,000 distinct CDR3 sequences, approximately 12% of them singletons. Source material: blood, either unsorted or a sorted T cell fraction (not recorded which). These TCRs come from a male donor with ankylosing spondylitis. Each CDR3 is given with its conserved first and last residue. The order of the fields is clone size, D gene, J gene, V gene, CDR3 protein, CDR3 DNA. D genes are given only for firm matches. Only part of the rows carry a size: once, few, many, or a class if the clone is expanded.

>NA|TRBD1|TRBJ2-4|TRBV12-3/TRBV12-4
CASSFGTGAGSKNIQYF
TGTGCCAGCAGTTTCGGGACAGGGGCGGGTAGCAAAAACATTCAGTACTTC
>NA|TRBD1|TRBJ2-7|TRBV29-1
CSVRTGRITYEQYF
TGCAGCGTACGGACAGGGAGGATCACCTACGAGCAGTACTTC
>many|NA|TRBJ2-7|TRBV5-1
CASSSSPPLYEQYF
TGCGCCAGCAGCTCGAGTCCACCGCTATACGAGCAGTACTTC
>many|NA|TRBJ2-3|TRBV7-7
CASSLSYLPFNHTDTQYF
TGTGCTAGCAGCTTATCCTATCTCCCATTTAATCACACAGATACGCAGTATTTT
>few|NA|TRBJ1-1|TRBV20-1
CSAKRMGDLSEAFF
TGCAGTGCCAAACGAATGGGGGATTTGTCTGAAGCTTTCTTT
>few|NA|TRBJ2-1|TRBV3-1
CASSYGLHSYNEQFF
TGTGCCAGCAGCTACGGACTACACTCCTACAATGAGCAGTTCTTC
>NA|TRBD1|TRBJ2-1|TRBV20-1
CSASRPGQGSRPGQFF
TGCAGTGCTAGCCGACCGGGACAGGGTTCCCGTCCGGGGCAGTTCTTC
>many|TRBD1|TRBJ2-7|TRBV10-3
CAISERQGSDEQYF
TGTGCCATCAGTGAAAGACAGGGTTCCGACGAGCAGTACTTC
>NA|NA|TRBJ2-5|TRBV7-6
CASSYGPLAEETQYF
TGTGCCAGCAGCTACGGACCCCTCGCAGAAGAGACCCAGTACTTC
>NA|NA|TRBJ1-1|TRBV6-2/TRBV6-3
CASTNRRVLTGTEAFF
TGTGCCAGCACCAACCGGCGGGTATTAACGGGGACTGAAGCTTTCTTT